This entry concerns a single T cell receptor (beta chain). This entry is derived from a study of blood T cell repertoires in COVID-19. Across the study: The United States, Italy and Spain provided the acute and convalescent COVID-19 samples. The analysed material was cDNA or gDNA that came from T cells, B-cell-depleted T cells, or PBMCs.

CDR1 and CDR2 from the germline V gene are SGHAT and FQNNGV. This CDR3 region has 15 residues. V shed 3 bases and J shed 4 bases, with 15 bases lying between them. In the study's own analysis: Estimation of nucleated cell counts relied on the amplification of reference gene primers. Repertoires were generated with immunoSEQ multiplex PCR, while TCRdb's copy carries only in-frame clones and drops some. V and J calls plus clone size are reproduced from that table; the DNA served to infer D and trimming. The sample holds under 30,000 clones, 75% to 85% seen once. The specimen sequenced was peripheral blood. The rearrangement links TRBV11-2 to TRBJ1-1; tentative D call: TRBD1 (5 bases). The source of this sequence is a human donor in a cohort sampled during active COVID-19. The CDR3 sequence is CASSFGWGESTEAFF. CDR3 bases: TGTGCCAGCAGCTTTGGGTGGGGCGAGAGCACTGAAGCTTTCTTT.